Listed below are T cell receptor beta chains from one sample, sequenced in a study of blood T cell repertoires in COVID-19. Produced via immunoSEQ multiplex PCR; TCRdb's table is partial and in-frame only. Of some 200,000 clones in the sample, 92% were seen once. Material for sequencing was peripheral blood. These receptors all come from a man under 40 with acute or convalescent COVID-19. CDR3s include the opening cysteine and the closing phenylalanine or tryptophan. A D gene is named only where the DNA matches it firmly. Clone size, where shown, is once, few, many, or a class for clones that have expanded.

once,TRBJ2-6,TRBD1,TRBV5-1,CASSGNRGQLEQGPGANVLTF,TGCGCCAGCAGCGGCAACAGGGGGCAGCTTGAGCAGGGACCGGGGGCCAACGTCCTGACTTTC
-,TRBJ2-7,TRBD2,TRBV28,CASSPGGPYRKQYF,TGTGCCAGCAGCCCGGGGGGACCGTATAGAAAGCAGTACTTC
few,TRBJ2-7,-,TRBV18,CASSPPDRSYEQYF,TGTGCCAGCTCACCACCGGACAGATCCTACGAGCAGTACTTC
-,TRBJ2-3,-,TRBV3-1/TRBV3-2,CASSPDSSTDTQYF,TGTGCCAGCAGCCCGGACAGCAGCACAGATACGCAGTATTTT
-,TRBJ1-1,TRBD1,TRBV11-2,CASRTDRGPTEAFF,TGTGCCAGCAGGACCGACAGGGGGCCCACTGAAGCTTTCTTT
-,TRBJ1-5,-,TRBV4-2,CASSQVQGVSQPQHF,TGTGCCAGCAGCCAAGTTCAAGGGGTTAGTCAGCCCCAGCATTTT
-,TRBJ1-2,-,TRBV15,CATSRGHQPGYTF,TGTGCCACCAGCAGAGGACACCAGCCAGGCTACACCTTC
-,TRBJ1-2,-,TRBV19,CASRERAANYGYTF,TGTGCCAGTAGGGAGAGGGCGGCGAACTATGGCTACACCTTC
-,TRBJ1-3,TRBD1,TRBV5-1,CASSLTGAGNTIYF,TGCGCCAGCAGCTTGACAGGGGCTGGAAACACCATATATTTT
-,TRBJ2-3,-,TRBV5-1,CASREGGASTDTQYF,TGCGCCAGCAGAGAGGGGGGGGCCAGCACAGATACGCAGTATTTT
-,TRBJ2-1,TRBD1,TRBV3-1/TRBV3-2,CASSYPTGGNEQFF,TGTGCCAGCAGCTATCCTACAGGGGGCAATGAGCAGTTCTTC
-,TRBJ1-6,-,TRBV12-3/TRBV12-4,CASSLVRGPLHF,TGTGCCAGCAGTTTAGTCAGGGGTCCCCTCCACTTT
-,TRBJ1-1,TRBD1,TRBV6-5,CASTWDRSEAFF,TGTGCCAGCACCTGGGACAGGAGTGAAGCTTTCTTT
once,TRBJ2-7,-,TRBV19,CASSMGPGYEQYF,TGTGCCAGTAGTATGGGTCCGGGCTACGAGCAGTACTTC
-,TRBJ2-2,-,TRBV5-1,CASSLGGGELFF,TGCGCCAGCAGCTTGGGAGGCGGGGAGCTGTTTTTT
-,TRBJ2-5,-,TRBV6-4,CASSPQGFGQETQYF,TGTGCCAGCAGCCCACAGGGATTTGGCCAAGAGACCCAGTACTTC
-,TRBJ2-1,TRBD2,TRBV7-9,CASSAASGGNEQFF,TGTGCCAGCAGCGCGGCTAGCGGGGGTAATGAGCAGTTCTTC
once,TRBJ1-3,-,TRBV9,CASSSELHSGNTIYF,TGTGCCAGCAGCAGTGAGCTTCACTCTGGAAACACCATATATTTT
once,TRBJ1-2,TRBD1,TRBV18,CASSATGQTSNYGYTF,TGTGCCAGCTCAGCAACGGGACAGACCTCTAACTATGGCTACACCTTC
many,TRBJ1-6,TRBD1,TRBV5-4,CASSSDRDRGSPLHF,TGTGCCAGCAGCTCCGACCGGGACAGGGGTTCACCCCTCCACTTT
-,TRBJ2-7,TRBD2,TRBV5-6,CASSRPGLAGYEQYF,TGTGCCAGCAGCCGACCGGGACTAGCGGGGTACGAGCAGTACTTC
-,TRBJ2-7,-,TRBV4-1,CASQNTEGTYEQYF,TGCGCCAGTCAAAATACAGAGGGCACCTACGAGCAGTACTTC
-,TRBJ2-5,-,TRBV29-1,CSVEDSRTARGTQYF,TGCAGCGTTGAAGATTCGAGGACAGCCAGGGGGACCCAGTACTTC
once,TRBJ2-7,-,TRBV19,CASSILDRPYEQYF,TGTGCCAGTAGTATACTCGACAGGCCCTACGAGCAGTACTTC
-,TRBJ2-5,-,TRBV6-1,CASSEAPGTVKETQYF,TGTGCCAGCAGTGAAGCGCCAGGGACTGTGAAAGAGACCCAGTACTTC
-,TRBJ2-2,-,TRBV27,CASSHGGRYTGELFF,TGTGCCAGCTCTCATGGGGGGAGGTACACCGGGGAGCTGTTTTTT
-,TRBJ2-2,TRBD2,TRBV5-1,CASSLIAGGPGELFF,TGCGCCAGCAGCTTGATAGCGGGGGGGCCCGGGGAGCTGTTTTTT
-,TRBJ2-5,TRBD1,TRBV4-1,CASSHGRGRSEETQYF,TGCGCCAGCAGCCACGGCAGGGGGCGCAGTGAGGAGACCCAGTACTTC
-,TRBJ1-3,-,TRBV14,CASARGMGGNTIYF,TGTGCCTCAGCTAGGGGAATGGGAGGAAACACCATATATTTT
-,TRBJ1-2,-,TRBV29-1,CSVEVGALGYTF,TGCAGCGTTGAAGTGGGGGCCCTCGGCTACACCTTC
-,TRBJ2-1,TRBD1,TRBV28,CASSLKGRAGGIGSYNEQFF,TGTGCCAGCAGTTTGAAGGGGCGAGCAGGGGGCATCGGGTCCTACAATGAGCAGTTCTTC
-,TRBJ1-6,-,TRBV5-1,CASSLGPGENSPLHF,TGCGCCAGCAGCTTGGGCCCAGGGGAAAATTCACCCCTCCACTTT
-,TRBJ2-1,-,TRBV24-1,CATSGRDLVNNEQFF,TGTGCCACCAGTGGGCGGGACCTTGTAAACAATGAGCAGTTCTTC
-,TRBJ1-2,TRBD1,TRBV3-1/TRBV3-2,CASSRTGEHGYTF,TGTGCCAGCAGCCGTACAGGGGAGCATGGCTACACCTTC
-,TRBJ1-5,-,TRBV6-5,CASSLNGGVGQPQHF,TGTGCCAGCAGTCTCAACGGGGGGGTGGGCCAGCCCCAGCATTTT
-,TRBJ2-3,TRBD2,TRBV5-1,CASSLDGSGRRPSTDTQYF,TGCGCCAGCAGCTTGGATGGTAGCGGGCGAAGACCTAGCACAGATACGCAGTATTTT
-,TRBJ2-5,TRBD2,TRBV5-1,CASSLGPQRGHLQETQYF,TGCGCCAGCAGCTTGGGCCCCCAGCGGGGGCACCTACAAGAGACCCAGTACTTC
-,TRBJ1-1,-,TRBV7-9,CASSLKQGYTEAFF,TGTGCCAGCAGCTTAAAGCAGGGGTACACTGAAGCTTTCTTT
-,TRBJ1-6,TRBD1,TRBV27,CASSRDRGNSPLHF,TGTGCCAGCAGCCGGGACAGGGGTAATTCACCCCTCCACTTT
-,TRBJ2-2,TRBD2,TRBV9,CASSPPAGGLNTGELFF,TGTGCCAGCAGCCCCCCGGCGGGGGGGTTAAACACCGGGGAGCTGTTTTTT
-,TRBJ2-1,TRBD2,TRBV19,CASTVPLAGSHNEQFF,TGTGCCAGTACCGTCCCACTAGCGGGCTCTCACAATGAGCAGTTCTTC
-,TRBJ1-6,TRBD1,TRBV7-3,CASSLGTGTGTLHF,TGTGCCAGCAGCTTAGGGACAGGGACAGGGACCCTCCACTTT
-,TRBJ2-3,-,TRBV7-9,CASSSTTFSSTDTQYF,TGTGCCAGCAGCTCCACCACTTTTTCGAGCACAGATACGCAGTATTTT
-,TRBJ1-2,-,TRBV5-1,CASSLMSGEKGYTF,TGCGCCAGCAGCTTAATGTCGGGGGAAAAAGGCTACACCTTC
once,TRBJ2-5,-,TRBV7-6,CASSPNLRPGETQYF,TGTGCCAGCAGCCCAAACTTGCGGCCCGGGGAGACCCAGTACTTC
-,TRBJ1-2,TRBD1,TRBV27,CASSSPGQAIYGYTF,TGTGCCAGCAGTTCTCCGGGACAGGCAATCTATGGCTACACCTTC